The entry below describes one T cell receptor beta chain. Total RNA, at least 5.5 micrograms per sample, was extracted from PBMCs. The record originates from a study of blood T cells in healthy people across ages. Germline values: CDR1 DFQATT, CDR2 SNEGSKA (reference sequence). The CDR3 contains 11 residues. It was with a sample-barcoded 5' primer and a J-beta primer mix that a second PCR of roughly 7 to 11 cycles was run. The template-switch adaptor, which had 12 random nucleotides, put a tag on each cDNA molecule. TCRdb reanalysed the 5' RACE reads using MiXCR and keeps one entry per CDR3 protein. This table has some 640,000 distinct CDR3 sequences, roughly 49% appearing once.

The sample taken for sequencing was blood. This TCR came from a woman in her sixties in good health. The chain joins TRBV20-1 to TRBJ2-4; D not resolved. The J call is in doubt because the DNA end fits TRBJ2-7 better. The CDR3 here is CSGLTGDEQYF. The CDR3 bases are TGCAGTGGCCTGACTGGTGACGAGCAGTACTTC.